The next 21 T cell receptor beta chains were all read from a single sample in a study of cytomegalovirus exposure and HLA in healthy donors. PCR employed 60 Vbeta and 13 Jbeta primers. Repertoires were generated with immunoSEQ multiplex PCR, while TCRdb's copy carries only in-frame clones and drops some. This sample has about 140,000 clones; 65% to 85% occur once, and the top ten carry around 3.6%. Sequences were obtained from PBMCs. The receptors were gathered from a male donor in good health and CMV-seronegative.

This chain uses TRBV14 with TRBJ2-1; 7 bases are shared with TRBD2. The germline gives CDR1 SGHDN, CDR2 FVKESK. V dropped 0 bases and J dropped 3; count of bases not matched to a gene: 8. CDR3 size: 17 residues. Here the CDR3 reads CASSQDSRESLYNEQFF. Written as DNA, the CDR3 is TGTGCCAGCAGCCAAGATTCGCGGGAGAGTCTCTACAATGAGCAGTTCTTC.

This clone has only a few counts. The chain couples TRBV4-1 to TRBJ2-7; 7 bases fit TRBD1. This CDR3 is 17 amino acids long. Looked up from germline, CDR1 is MGHRA and CDR2 is YSYEKL. The J segment lost 2 bases and the V segment lost 1 base, leaving 11 bases of the junction unmatched. CDR3 sequence: CASSQGTGRRVPYEQYF. The CDR3 region has the DNA TGCGCCAGCAGCCAAGGGACAGGCCGTCGAGTACCCTACGAGCAGTACTTC.

The genes are TRBV5-1 and TRBJ2-1; D ambiguous. Trimming took 0 bases from V and 4 from J, leaving 11 bases between them. Per the germline V gene, CDR1 is SGHRS and CDR2 is YFSETQ. This CDR3 is built from 15 residues. CDR3 in DNA: TGCGCCAGCAGCTTGGGGGCAGGCCATTACAATGAGCAGTTCTTC. Translating it yields CASSLGAGHYNEQFF.

This chain joins TRBV10-1 and TRBJ1-5; 7 nucleotides agree with TRBD1. The germline V gene encodes CDR1 WNHNN and CDR2 SYGVQD (reference sequence). With V trimmed by 4 bases and J by 2 bases, 2 bases remained unmatched. The CDR3 is 14 residues long. The CDR3: CASSGTGGNQPQHF. The CDR3 nucleotides are TGCGCCAGCAGTGGGACAGGCGGCAATCAGCCCCAGCATTTT.

The rearrangement uses TRBV15 and TRBJ2-1, with a weak D call TRBD2 (6 bases). The germline gives CDR1 LNHNV, CDR2 YYDKDF (reference sequence). The CDR3 extends over 14 amino acids. V lost 8 bases, J lost 4 bases, and 15 bases lay in between. This CDR3 reads CATHRAGLYNEQFF. The CDR3 DNA is TGTGCCACCCATAGAGCGGGTCTATACAATGAGCAGTTCTTC.

The gene calls are TRBV28 and TRBJ1-2; 9 bases map to TRBD1. CDR3 length: 14 residues. V lost 8 bases to trimming and J lost 9 bases; unmatched junction nucleotides: 13. Germline CDR1 reads MDHEN; CDR2 reads SYDVKM. The chain's CDR3 is CASSSAGQGQSYTF. The CDR3 DNA reads as TGTGCCAGCTCATCGGCGGGACAGGGTCAGAGCTACACCTTC.

V and J are TRBV5-1 and TRBJ2-2; 7 bases line up with TRBD1. Per germline, CDR1 SGHRS and CDR2 YFSETQ. There are 15 residues in the CDR3. Trimming cost V 0 bases and J 6 bases; bases outside gene matches: 5. This chain's CDR3 is CASSLVGTDAGELFF. The CDR3 DNA is TGCGCCAGCAGCTTGGTGGGGACAGATGCCGGGGAGCTGTTTTTT. The whole variable domain, filled in from reference TRBV5-1 and TRBJ2-2, reads KAGVTQTPRYLIKTRGQQVTLSCSPISGHRSVSWYQQTPGQGLQFLFEYFSETQRNKGNFPGRFSGRQFSNSRSEMNVSTLELGDSALYLCASSLVGTDAGELFFGEGSRLTVL.

The genes are TRBV27 and TRBJ1-2; 8 bases align to TRBD1. J was trimmed by 5 bases and V by 4 bases; bases with no gene match: 9. Germline values: CDR1 MNHEY, CDR2 SMNVEV (reference sequence). This CDR3 has 15 amino acids. The CDR3 spells CASSSFQGAGYGYTF. The CDR3 DNA reads as TGTGCCAGCAGTTCCTTCCAGGGGGCAGGTTATGGCTACACCTTC.

The V gene is TRBV7-2, the J gene TRBJ1-1; no definite D call. The CDR3 length is 15 residues. With 5 bases removed from V and 1 base from J, the gap between germline ends came to 14 bases. CDR1 is SGHTA, CDR2 FQGNSA, per germline. The CDR3 sequence is CASSPQIAPNTEAFF. CDR3 nucleotides: TGTGCCAGCAGCCCCCAGATTGCACCGAACACTGAAGCTTTCTTT. The complete variable domain, with remaining parts taken from reference TRBV7-2 and TRBJ1-1, reads GAGVSQSPSNKVTEKGKDVELRCDPISGHTALYWYRQSLGQGLEFLIYFQGNSAPDKSGLPSDRFSAERTGGSVSTLTIQRTQQEDSAVYLCASSPQIAPNTEAFFGQGTRLTVV.

The rearrangement links TRBV7-9 to TRBJ2-2; 8 nucleotides line up with TRBD1. Germline V gene sequence: CDR1 SEHNR, CDR2 FQNEAQ (reference sequence). Trimming removed 3 bases from V and 6 bases from J; junction bases left unmatched: 3. The CDR3 totals 14 residues. This CDR3 reads CASSLGQAPGELFF. For the CDR3, the DNA is TGTGCCAGCAGCTTGGGACAGGCTCCCGGGGAGCTGTTTTTT.

This clone showed up just once. The chain has TRBV18 and TRBJ2-7, with D unclear. The CDR3 sequence is 13 residues long. Trimming took 1 base from V and 1 from J, leaving 5 bases between them. The germline gives CDR1 KGHSH, CDR2 LQKENI. The DNA for the CDR3 is TGTGCCAGCTCACCACTATTATCCTACGAGCAGTACTTC. Translation: CASSPLLSYEQYF. The full variable domain, its missing parts supplied by reference TRBV18 and TRBJ2-7, is NAGVMQNPRHLVRRRGQEARLRCSPMKGHSHVYWYRQLPEEGLKFMVYLQKENIIDESGMPKERFSAEFPKEGPSILRIQQVVRGDSAAYFCASSPLLSYEQYFGPGTRLTVT.

Details on this clone: Its ends do not fully match the called genes, so a read error is possible. Other DNA sequences in the same sample also yield this CDR3. The chain has TRBV14 and TRBJ1-6; 7 bases align to TRBD1. The CDR3 contains 15 residues. Germline-derived CDR1 and CDR2 are SGHDN and FVKESK. The CDR3 region is CASSQFDRDNSPLHF. The CDR3 DNA is TGTGCCAGCAGCCAGTTCGACAGGGATAATTCACCCCTCCACTTC.

This clone has just a few counts. V and J are TRBV4-2 and TRBJ2-1, with 7 bases fitting TRBD1. CDR1 is LGHNA and CDR2 is YNFKEQ in the germline V gene. V lost 0 bases and J lost 7; bases outside the gene matches: 6. The CDR3 covers 15 residues. CDR3 region: CASSQDLRGPNEQFF. The CDR3 region has the DNA TGTGCCAGCAGCCAAGATCTAAGGGGGCCGAATGAGCAGTTCTTC.

J is TRBJ1-5 and V is TRBV12-5; D is ambiguous. V was cut by 7 bases and J by 0 bases, with 13 bases left in between. The CDR3 extends over 15 amino acids. The germline V gene has CDR1 LGHNT and CDR2 FRNRAP. The CDR3 sequence: CASASTEISNQPQHF. DNA for the CDR3: TGTGCTAGTGCTTCTACAGAGATTAGCAATCAGCCCCAGCATTTT.

The gene calls are TRBV4-3 and TRBJ1-5, with D unresolved. Trimming took 0 bases from V and 7 from J, leaving 13 bases between them. The CDR3 has 15 amino acids. Germline V gives CDR1 LGHNA, CDR2 YSLEER. DNA for the CDR3: TGCGCCAGCAGCCAAGATTGGGGAGGTTCCCAGCCCCAGCATTTT. Translated: CASSQDWGGSQPQHF.

The J gene is TRBJ2-2, the V gene TRBV11-2, with 9 bases that match TRBD2. This CDR3 region has 15 residues. Germline loops: CDR1 SGHAT, CDR2 FQNNGV. V trimming: 6 bases; J trimming: 0 bases; junction bases outside the gene matches: 2. The CDR3 region has the DNA TGTGCCAGCAGTCGACTAGCGGCGAACACCGGGGAGCTGTTTTTT. Protein sequence: CASSRLAANTGELFF.

The rearrangement uses TRBV11-2 and TRBJ2-3, with 12 bases aligning to TRBD2. The ends lost 1 base at V and 4 bases at J; junction bases unmatched: 9. CDR1 and CDR2 (germline): SGHAT, FQNNGV. The CDR3 is 18 residues long. The CDR3 sequence is CASSLVTLAGGRADTQYF. The CDR3 DNA reads TGTGCCAGCAGCTTAGTTACCCTAGCGGGAGGGCGGGCAGATACGCAGTATTTT.

The chain recombines TRBV30 with TRBJ1-2; 10 nucleotides agree with TRBD1. The V and J ends lost 3 bases and 3 bases, in that order; junction bases with no gene match: 7. CDR1 is GTSNPN and CDR2 is SVGIG in the germline V gene (reference sequence). The CDR3 has 15 residues. The CDR3 sequence: CAWRTYGTGDYGYTF. The CDR3 region has the DNA TGTGCCTGGAGGACCTACGGGACAGGGGACTATGGCTACACCTTC. Complete variable domain (other parts from reference TRBV30 and TRBJ1-2): SQTIHQWPATLVQPVGSPLSLECTVEGTSNPNLYWYRQAAGRGLQLLFYSVGIGQISSEVPQNLSASRPQDRQFILSSKKLLLSDSGFYLCAWRTYGTGDYGYTFGSGTRLTVV.

This rearrangement joins TRBV5-1 to TRBJ2-7; D is uncertain. The germline gives CDR1 SGHRS, CDR2 YFSETQ. The CDR3 contains 13 residues. V shed 0 bases and J shed 2 bases, with 6 bases lying between them. CDR3 amino acids: CASSLDRTYEQYF. The CDR3 DNA follows: TGCGCCAGCAGCTTGGACAGAACCTACGAGCAGTACTTC.

The V gene is TRBV2, the J gene TRBJ1-3; D possibly corresponds to TRBD1 (6 bases). The CDR3 sequence is 14 residues long. CDR1 SNHLY and CDR2 FYNNEI come from the germline V gene. V was cut by 5 bases and J by 0 bases, with 8 bases left in between. The CDR3 nucleotides are TGTGCCAGCAGTATGGACAGCTCTGGAAACACCATATATTTT. Its translation is CASSMDSSGNTIYF.

This clone is a singleton in its sample. The rearrangement uses TRBV6-5 and TRBJ2-3, with D perhaps matching TRBD2 (6 bases). The CDR3 spans 14 residues. V lost 8 bases and J 0 bases, leaving 12 bases between the germline ends. In germline, CDR1 is MNHEY, CDR2 SVGAGI. The CDR3 DNA sequence: TGTGCCAGCGCTCTAGCGCCTAGCACAGATACGCAGTATTTT. It is translated as CASALAPSTDTQYF.